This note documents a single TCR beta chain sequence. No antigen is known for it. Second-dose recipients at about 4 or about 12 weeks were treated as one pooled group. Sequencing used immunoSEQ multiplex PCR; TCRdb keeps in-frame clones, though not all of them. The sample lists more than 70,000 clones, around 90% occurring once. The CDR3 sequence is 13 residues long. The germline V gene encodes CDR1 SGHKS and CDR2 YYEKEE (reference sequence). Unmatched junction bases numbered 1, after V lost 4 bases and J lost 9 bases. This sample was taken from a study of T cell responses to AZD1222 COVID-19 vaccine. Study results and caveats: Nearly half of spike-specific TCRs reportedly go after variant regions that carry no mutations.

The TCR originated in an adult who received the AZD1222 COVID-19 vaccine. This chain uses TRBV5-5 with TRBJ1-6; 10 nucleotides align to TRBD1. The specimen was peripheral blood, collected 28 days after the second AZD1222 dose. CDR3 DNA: TGTGCCAGCAGCCGGACAGGGGGTTCACCCCTCCACTTT. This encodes CASSRTGGSPLHF.